What follows are 5 T cell receptor beta chains derived from one specimen sequenced in a study of blood T cell repertoires in COVID-19. TCRdb keeps only in-frame clones here, not all; method: immunoSEQ multiplex PCR. This sample has 300,000 to 350,000 clones, with 87% found just once. Sequencing was done on a sample of peripheral blood. The receptors were gathered from a man aged 30 to 39 with COVID-19, enrolled during active disease.

The chain joins TRBV2 to TRBJ1-4; possible D gene TRBD1, 5 bases. Trimming removed 4 bases at V and 7 bases at J, with 19 bases between. The length of the CDR3 is 16 residues. The germline gives CDR1 SNHLY, CDR2 FYNNEI. The CDR3 bases are TGTGCCAGCAGTGGACAGCGACCCAGGACGGGTGAAAAACTGTTTTTT. It specifies CASSGQRPRTGEKLFF.

The rearrangement links TRBV6-5 to TRBJ1-1, with a possible D match to TRBD1 (6 bases). CDR1 and CDR2 from the germline V gene are MNHEY and SVGAGI. Trimming cost V 1 base and J 4 bases, with 16 bases left between them. This CDR3 has 16 residues. Here the CDR3 DNA reads TGTGCCAGCAGTTACTTCCATACAGGGTTCGGCACTGAAGCTTTCTTT. Its protein product is CASSYFHTGFGTEAFF.

The chain is built from TRBV7-2 and TRBJ2-7, with 10 bases fitting TRBD2. The ends lost 2 bases at V and 3 bases at J; junction bases unmatched: 13. The CDR3 has 18 residues. CDR1 SGHTA and CDR2 FQGNSA come from the germline V gene. CDR3 DNA: TGTGCCAGCAGCTTAACTAGCGGGGAAGAACGCCCAGACTACGAGCAGTACTTC. Translated: CASSLTSGEERPDYEQYF.

The V and J genes are TRBV18 and TRBJ2-1; 15 positions match TRBD2. J was trimmed by 7 bases and V by 6 bases; bases with no gene match: 7. CDR1 is KGHSH and CDR2 is LQKENI in the germline V gene. The CDR3 has 16 amino acids. Written as DNA, the CDR3 is TGTGCCAGCTCTGACGGACTAGCGGGGGGGCCGAATGAGCAGTTCTTC. Translation gives CASSDGLAGGPNEQFF.

The chain uses TRBV29-1 and TRBJ2-1, with TRBD2 matching 9 bases. The germline V gene has CDR1 SQVTM and CDR2 ANQGSEA. CDR3 length equals 13 residues. The ends lost 4 bases at V and 7 bases at J; junction bases unmatched: 5. The CDR3: CSVVSSGNNEQFF. CDR3 DNA: TGCAGCGTTGTCTCTAGCGGGAATAATGAGCAGTTCTTC.